This note documents a single T cell receptor (beta chain) sequence. The antigen is unknown. These data belong to a study of T-cell memory formation after mild COVID-19. Study overall: Largely, TCR clusters stayed within a single donor. General observations from the study: Clones contracting over day 15 to 85 were CD4/CD8 balanced, with later expanders leaning CD4+.

Via MiXCR, TCRdb re-called the 5' RACE reads, giving one row per CDR3 protein. The sample consists of roughly 89,000 distinct CDR3 sequences, roughly 15% of them appearing once. Germline V gives CDR1 MNHEY, CDR2 SVGEGT. The CDR3 consists of 17 residues. V was cut by 0 bases and J by 4 bases, with 16 bases left in between. Sequencing input: PBMCs or a T cell subset sorted from them (not recorded which). The chain uses TRBV6-2 or TRBV6-3 and TRBJ1-5, with a weak D call TRBD1 (6 bases). This receptor was taken from a man younger than 30 who had mild COVID-19 (a few samples of this study predate the infection). Cell type and time point are not known. CDR3 amino acids: CASSYSKGGHRNQPQHF. CDR3 nucleotide sequence: TGTGCCAGCAGTTACTCGAAGGGGGGACATAGAAATCAGCCCCAGCATTTT.